The rows below give T cell receptor beta chains drawn from one sample of a study of shared clonotypes between healthy human individuals. Repertoires were generated with immunoSEQ multiplex PCR, while TCRdb's copy carries only in-frame clones and drops some. The sample has a few million clones, 93% seen once. Material: naive CD4+ T cells from PBMCs. Receptor source: a man between 18 and 29 years old in good health. Some clones in this sample may be carry-over from other donors' samples. CDR3s include the opening cysteine and the closing phenylalanine or tryptophan. D genes are given only for firm matches. The listing skips clone size in some rows; elsewhere it reads once, few, many or a size class.

TGTGCCAGCAGCTCCACCCTGAACACTGAAGCTTTCTTT CASSSTLNTEAFF - - TRBJ1-1 TRBV5-6
TGTGCCAGCAGTCCGGGGGGAAACAATCAGCCCCAGCATTTT CASSPGGNNQPQHF - - TRBJ1-5 TRBV28
TGTGCCAGCAGCGCTCGGGACAATCGGGAAAAACTGTTTTTT CASSARDNREKLFF - - TRBJ1-4 TRBV7-8
TGTGCCAGCAGCGGACAGGGGGTCACTGAAGCTTTCTTT CASSGQGVTEAFF TRBD1 - TRBJ1-1 TRBV2
TGTGCCAGCAGTGTTAGCGGGAGGGACTACGAGCAGTACTTC CASSVSGRDYEQYF TRBD2 - TRBJ2-7 TRBV6-1
TGCAGCGCAGACACCGGAGATTTTGGAAACACCATATATTTT CSADTGDFGNTIYF - - TRBJ1-3 TRBV29-1
TGCGCCAGCAGTCGCTCCGTACGGGGGAGCACTGAAGCTTTCTTT CASSRSVRGSTEAFF - - TRBJ1-1 TRBV4-3
TGTGCCAGCAGTTATACCGTAGCTAGCACAGATACGCAGTATTTT CASSYTVASTDTQYF - - TRBJ2-3 TRBV6-5
TGTGCCAGCAGCTTAGGGTGGTACAGGGACACAACTAATGAAAAACTGTTTTTT CASSLGWYRDTTNEKLFF - - TRBJ1-4 TRBV7-9
TGTGCCAGCAGCAGGACTAGCGCCACCTACAATGAGCAGTTCTTC CASSRTSATYNEQFF TRBD2 - TRBJ2-1 TRBV9
TGTGCCAGTGGGGCCTTGCACACTGAAGCTTTCTTT CASGALHTEAFF - - TRBJ1-1 TRBV28
TGTGCCAGCTCACCACAGCTAGCGGGAGCGCGGGGAGAGACCCAGTACTTC CASSPQLAGARGETQYF TRBD2 - TRBJ2-5 TRBV18
TGTGCCAGCAGCTTAGGGCAGGGGGCCTACGAGCAGTACTTC CASSLGQGAYEQYF TRBD1 - TRBJ2-7 TRBV7-2
TGTGCCAGCAGTCGTAGACTGACCTACGAGCAGTACTTC CASSRRLTYEQYF - - TRBJ2-7 TRBV2
TGTGCCAGCAGTTATCCGGGACAGGGCGACGAGCAGTACTTC CASSYPGQGDEQYF TRBD1 - TRBJ2-7 TRBV6-6
TGTGCCAGCAGTGCCTACGGGACTAGCGGTTTCTACGAGCAGTACTTC CASSAYGTSGFYEQYF TRBD2 - TRBJ2-7 TRBV6-4
TGTGCCAGCAGCTCGACAGGGGGTTGGAATCAGCCCCAGCATTTT CASSSTGGWNQPQHF TRBD1 - TRBJ1-5 TRBV7-9
TGCGCCAGCAGCTTGGCCAATTTGGGGGCGGGGAACACTGAAGCTTTCTTT CASSLANLGAGNTEAFF - - TRBJ1-1 TRBV5-1
TGTGCTGGAGGGGGGGCTGGAGAGACCCAGTACTTC CAGGGAGETQYF - - TRBJ2-5 TRBV2
TGTGCCAGCAGTCACCCCTGGGACAGTACTAACTATGGCTACACCTTC CASSHPWDSTNYGYTF TRBD1 - TRBJ1-2 TRBV28
TGTGCCAGTAGTATAGTCCGGACTAGCGGGATTCGAATCTACACCGGGGAGCTGTTTTTT CASSIVRTSGIRIYTGELFF TRBD2 once TRBJ2-2 TRBV19
TGTGCCAGTAGTCAACGGACTAGCACAGATACGCAGTATTTT CASSQRTSTDTQYF - - TRBJ2-3 TRBV19
TGCAGCGGGGGGAGAGCCGATGAAAAACTGTTTTTT CSGGRADEKLFF - once TRBJ1-4 TRBV29-1
TGTGCCAGCAGCTTAGAAGGGACGGCGGGCTACACCTTC CASSLEGTAGYTF - - TRBJ1-2 TRBV7-9
TGCGCCAGCAGCCAGAGGGACTTCTCGTCAGATACGCAGTATTTT CASSQRDFSSDTQYF - - TRBJ2-3 TRBV4-1
TGTGCCAGCAGCGTTTACGGGAGGGCCTCCGCTGAGCAGTTCTTC CASSVYGRASAEQFF TRBD2 - TRBJ2-1 TRBV9
TGTGCCAGCAGCTCGGGACGGACCACAGATACGCAGTATTTT CASSSGRTTDTQYF - - TRBJ2-3 TRBV7-8
TGTGCCAGCAGCTTAGTTGGCGGCTCCTACAATGAGCAGTTCTTC CASSLVGGSYNEQFF - - TRBJ2-1 TRBV7-7
TGTGCCTGGAGGGAATCTGGAAACACCATATATTTT CAWRESGNTIYF - - TRBJ1-3 TRBV30
TGCGCCAGCAGCGCTGCTAGCGGGAGCTCCTACAATGAGCAGTTCTTC CASSAASGSSYNEQFF TRBD2 - TRBJ2-1 TRBV5-1
TGTGCCAGCAGCTTCCGAGGGACTAGCGGCAATGAGCAGTTCTTC CASSFRGTSGNEQFF TRBD2 - TRBJ2-1 TRBV9
TGTGCCAGCAGCTTAACGGGTCTCCCCGGAATGGGGGAGGGTGAGCAGTTCTTC CASSLTGLPGMGEGEQFF TRBD2 - TRBJ2-1 TRBV7-3
TGTGCCACCAGTCGCGGAGGGATCGTCATGAGCAACGAGCAGTACTTC CATSRGGIVMSNEQYF - - TRBJ2-7 TRBV15
TGCGCCAGCAGTGACGGTGGGGCTACAGAGACCCAGTACTTC CASSDGGATETQYF - - TRBJ2-5 TRBV10-1
TGTGCCAGCAGCTCCGACCGGAGCACCCAGTACTTC CASSSDRSTQYF - - TRBJ2-5 TRBV9
TGCGCCAGCAGCGTACTACAGAGGAACACTGAAGCTTTCTTT CASSVLQRNTEAFF - - TRBJ1-1 TRBV5-1
TGTGCCAGCGGGCAGTTGAACACTGAAGCTTTCTTT CASGQLNTEAFF - few TRBJ1-1 TRBV14
TGTGCCAGCAGCGCACAGGGTAGGGGGGTCACTGAAGCTTTCTTT CASSAQGRGVTEAFF - once TRBJ1-1 TRBV7-2
TGTGCCACCAGCAGAGCCCGCCCGTTTTATAACTTGAATGAGCAGTTCTTC CATSRARPFYNLNEQFF - - TRBJ2-1 TRBV15
TGTGCCAGCAGCTTAGGCAGACAAACCTCTGGGGCCAACGTCCTGACTTTC CASSLGRQTSGANVLTF - - TRBJ2-6 TRBV7-9
TGCGCCAGCAGCCCGGCCACTGGAGGGGCCAAAAACATTCAGTACTTC CASSPATGGAKNIQYF - - TRBJ2-4 TRBV5-1
TGTGCCAGCAGTGCTTTATCGGTATTTCTGGGGTTTCAGCCCCAGCATTTT CASSALSVFLGFQPQHF - - TRBJ1-5 TRBV6-1